The present T cell receptor (beta chain) was sequenced within a study of spatial heterogeneity in lung cancer. Study-wide findings and caveats: In tumors, expanded intratumoral alpha and beta TCR counts tracked mutation counts.

The length of the CDR3 is 14 residues. Per germline, CDR1 SGHAT and CDR2 FQNNGV. Trimming stripped 2 bases from V and 2 bases from J, with 7 bases between. Noted time point: sample taken at primary tumor resection. Sequencing of whole RNA from tumor, nontumor lung or frozen PBMC involved no sorting. TCRdb re-analysed the 5' RACE reads in MiXCR, keeping a single row per CDR3 protein. The sample records about 9,500 distinct CDR3 sequences, approximately 14% being singletons. The table lists this clonotype with many counts. Its antigen is still unknown. Within a library made for alpha chains, this beta chain is off target, and its count is uninformative.

This clonotype was sampled from a male donor with early-stage non-small cell lung cancer. The starting material was lung tumor tissue, obtained at surgery. V gene TRBV11-2 combines with J gene TRBJ1-3; D remains ambiguous. The DNA of the CDR3 is TGTGCCAGCAGCTTATACGGGGCTGGAAACACCATATATTTT. It encodes CASSLYGAGNTIYF.